This TCR beta chain comes out of a study of T cells in Graves' hyperthyroidism and ophthalmopathy. Diagnosis of hyperthyroidism was new in patients aged 18 to 65, and its duration was under 2 months. Blood sampling occurred at first hyperthyroidism diagnosis, ahead of any ophthalmopathy symptoms. In this sample, this clonotype turned up many times. What was amplified from RNA transcripts were TCR beta CDR3 regions. When the TCR CDR3 underwent first-round RT-PCR, the HTBI primer set was used. Each CDR3 protein gets one entry after TCRdb re-called the multiplex PCR reads with MiXCR. The sample consists of roughly 400,000 distinct CDR3 sequences, less than 20% of them appearing once. The sequenced sample was blood. The TCR was taken from a woman under 30 with Graves' hyperthyroidism that later progressed to Graves' ophthalmopathy.

The CDR3 bases are TGTGCCAGCACCGAGACAGGGCACTCCTACAATGAGCAGTTCTTC. Translating it yields CASTETGHSYNEQFF. The chain uses TRBV2 and TRBJ2-1; 7 positions match TRBD1. CDR3 size: 15 residues. The V and J ends lost 7 bases and 0 bases, in that order; junction bases with no gene match: 6. From germline, CDR1 is SNHLY and CDR2 FYNNEI.